These 29 T cell receptor beta chains were sequenced from one sample in a study of cytomegalovirus exposure and HLA in healthy donors. Assay: immunoSEQ multiplex PCR; the TCRdb copy retains only in-frame clones and omits some. This sample has hundreds of thousands of clones; more than 75% occur once, and the top ten carry about 1.2%. Sequencing was performed on PBMCs. The receptors were sampled from a woman aged 25-40 years in good health and CMV-seropositive.

The rearrangement uses TRBV27 and TRBJ2-1; TRBD2 agrees at 13 bases. The V segment lost 6 bases and the J segment 0 bases; nucleotides outside the gene matches: 11. Looked up from germline, CDR1 is MNHEY and CDR2 is SMNVEV (reference sequence). This CDR3 comprises 19 residues. This CDR3 is CASRLRGTSGEGSYNEQFF. DNA of the CDR3: TGTGCCAGCAGGCTACGAGGGACTAGCGGGGAGGGCTCCTACAATGAGCAGTTCTTC.

This chain uses TRBV27 with TRBJ2-7, with 8 bases fitting TRBD1. The germline CDR1 and CDR2 sequences are MNHEY and SMNVEV (reference sequence). The V and J ends lost 6 bases and 4 bases, in that order; junction bases with no gene match: 8. The CDR3 sequence is 14 residues long. CDR3: CASRPEQGAYEQYF. In DNA form, the CDR3 reads TGTGCCAGCAGGCCCGAGCAGGGGGCTTACGAGCAGTACTTC.

There are many counts of this clone. The V gene is TRBV7-9, the J gene TRBJ2-2, with TRBD2 matching 8 bases. In germline, CDR1 is SEHNR, CDR2 FQNEAQ (reference sequence). The junction had 12 bases not matched to a gene; V was cut back by 5 bases and J by 7 bases. The CDR3 is 16 residues long. This CDR3 is CASSRLGREVYGELFF. The CDR3 DNA follows: TGTGCCAGCAGCAGGCTAGGGCGGGAGGTCTACGGGGAGCTGTTTTTT.

This CDR3 reads CASSPLGTGSNQPQHF. Written as DNA, the CDR3 is TGTGCCAGCAGTCCACTGGGGACAGGGTCAAATCAGCCCCAGCATTTT. V is TRBV28 and J is TRBJ1-5; 9 nucleotides match TRBD1. This CDR3 spans 16 amino acids. Trimming at V came to 5 bases and at J to 4 bases, leaving 9 bases not matched to a gene. Germline CDR1 reads MDHEN; CDR2 reads SYDVKM.

The V gene is TRBV29-1, the J gene TRBJ2-3; 9 bases are shared with TRBD1. Germline CDR1 reads SQVTM; CDR2 reads ANQGSEA. This CDR3 has 14 residues. The V and J ends lost 5 bases and 7 bases, in that order; junction bases with no gene match: 10. CDR3 amino acids: CSVTQGARVNTQYF. As DNA, the CDR3 is TGCAGCGTTACACAGGGGGCGCGAGTAAATACGCAGTATTTT.

V usage is TRBV5-4 and J usage is TRBJ2-7, with 7 bases lining up with TRBD1. This CDR3 region has 15 residues. Unmatched junction bases numbered 3, after V lost 0 bases and J lost 0 bases. The V gene's germline CDR1 is SGHNT and CDR2 YYREEE (reference sequence). The CDR3 sequence: CASSLGTGVSYEQYF. The CDR3 nucleotides read TGTGCCAGCAGCTTGGGCACAGGGGTCTCCTACGAGCAGTACTTC.

This clone was recorded at least ten times. This rearrangement joins TRBV19 to TRBJ2-2, with TRBD1 as a possible D gene (5 bases). Trimming stripped 5 bases from V and 9 bases from J, with 16 bases between. CDR3 length equals 14 residues. Germline V gene sequence: CDR1 LNHDA, CDR2 SQIVND (reference sequence). The CDR3 DNA reads as TGTGCCAGTAGTGTGCAGGGTAATAAGAGGGAGCTGTTTTTT. This sequence encodes CASSVQGNKRELFF.

This rearrangement joins TRBV28 to TRBJ1-5; D may be TRBD1 (5 bases). Germline CDR1 reads MDHEN; CDR2 reads SYDVKM. Trimming pared 3 bases from V and 2 bases from J, leaving 8 bases between. The CDR3 contains 14 residues. The CDR3 DNA reads TGTGCCAGCAGTTTGGTCAGGGGCAATCAGCCCCAGCATTTT. It yields the protein CASSLVRGNQPQHF.

This chain joins TRBV18 and TRBJ2-1; the match to TRBD2 covers 8 bases. The CDR3 totals 14 residues. V lost 6 bases, J lost 9 bases, and 10 bases stayed unmatched. Per the germline V gene, CDR1 is KGHSH and CDR2 is LQKENI. The CDR3 protein is CASSPGTRNAEQFF. In nucleotides, the CDR3 is TGTGCCAGCTCCCCCGGGACTAGAAATGCTGAGCAGTTCTTC. Together with reference TRBV18 and TRBJ2-1, the CDR3 gives the full variable domain: NAGVMQNPRHLVRRRGQEARLRCSPMKGHSHVYWYRQLPEEGLKFMVYLQKENIIDESGMPKERFSAEFPKEGPSILRIQQVVRGDSAAYFCASSPGTRNAEQFFGPGTRLTVL.

This chain connects TRBV18 to TRBJ1-2, with 8 positions matching TRBD1. The V and J ends lost 4 bases and 4 bases, in that order; junction bases with no gene match: 5. Per germline, CDR1 KGHSH and CDR2 LQKENI. This CDR3 contains 14 residues. In DNA, the CDR3 is TGTGCCAGCTCACTTCAGGACAGGGCCTATGGCTACACCTTC. It codes for CASSLQDRAYGYTF.

The gene calls are TRBV7-9 and TRBJ2-1; 9 bases map to TRBD1. Trimming at V came to 5 bases and at J to 10 bases, leaving 15 bases not matched to a gene. From germline, CDR1 is SEHNR and CDR2 FQNEAQ (reference sequence). This CDR3 is 16 amino acids long. The CDR3, as DNA: TGTGCCAGCAGCCAGCTTAGGGGACAGGGTACAGGGGAGCAGTTCTTC. Amino acids: CASSQLRGQGTGEQFF.

The chain couples TRBV5-6 to TRBJ2-5; 14 nucleotides match TRBD2. Germline V gives CDR1 SGHDT, CDR2 YYEEEE. With 4 bases clipped from V and 5 bases from J, the junction kept 7 bases outside the gene matches. The CDR3 consists of 16 residues. The CDR3 sequence is CASSRWTSGRIETQYF. The CDR3 bases are TGTGCCAGCAGCCGTTGGACTAGCGGGAGGATCGAGACCCAGTACTTC.

V usage is TRBV6-5 and J usage is TRBJ1-1; a possible D gene is TRBD1 (6 bases). Germline CDR1 reads MNHEY; CDR2 reads SVGAGI. Trimming shortened V by 6 bases and J by 8 bases, and 19 bases separated the two germline ends. The CDR3 loop spans 14 amino acids. The CDR3 sequence: CASSRDTGLREAFF. The DNA of the CDR3 is TGTGCCAGCAGCCGAGATACAGGGTTGCGCGAAGCTTTCTTT.

For the CDR3, the DNA is TGTGCCAGCAGCGGGAACCGGGACAGGGCTTTGTCCTACAATGAGCAGTTCTTC. This encodes CASSGNRDRALSYNEQFF. This chain connects TRBV11-3 to TRBJ2-1, with 9 bases matching TRBD1. CDR3 size: 18 residues. Germline assignment: CDR1 SGHNT and CDR2 YENEEA. The trim removed 5 bases at V and 1 base at J, leaving 12 bases unmatched.

The chain recombines TRBV11-3 with TRBJ2-5; no clear D. The length of the CDR3 is 14 residues. Germline values: CDR1 SGHNT, CDR2 YENEEA. Between the trimmed V and J ends, which lost 2 bases and 4 bases, there was a span of 11 bases. Here the CDR3 DNA reads TGTGCCAGCAGCTTATATTCCCGAGGAGAGACCCAGTACTTC. Its protein product is CASSLYSRGETQYF. Full variable domain (missing parts from reference TRBV11-3 and TRBJ2-5): EAGVVQSPRYKIIEKKQPVAFWCNPISGHNTLYWYLQNLGQGPELLIRYENEEAVDDSQLPKDRFSAERLKGVDSTLKIQPAELGDSAVYLCASSLYSRGETQYFGPGTRLLVL.

The chain recombines TRBV10-3 with TRBJ2-1; maybe TRBD2 (6 bases). CDR3 length equals 13 residues. CDR1 is ENHRY and CDR2 is SYGVKD in the germline V gene. V gave up 10 bases and J gave up 7 bases, with 17 bases separating them. The CDR3: CATLAPAGNEQFF. CDR3 sequence (DNA): TGTGCCACCCTAGCGCCGGCGGGGAATGAGCAGTTCTTC.

In regard to this clone: The junction does not match germline at one end; this may be a read error. The J gene is TRBJ2-2, the V gene TRBV30; 10 positions agree with TRBD1. The CDR3 totals 18 residues. The germline gives CDR1 GTSNPN, CDR2 SVGIG (reference sequence). CDR3 amino acids: CAWSAQPSTGGEHRGAVF. The CDR3 nucleotides read TGTGCCTGGAGTGCTCAACCTTCGACAGGGGGCGAACACCGGGGAGCTGTTTTT.

This chain joins TRBV5-4 and TRBJ2-1; possible D gene TRBD1, 5 bases. V lost 1 base to trimming and J lost 4 bases, with 9 bases between them. The CDR3 loop spans 14 amino acids. Germline assignment: CDR1 SGHNT and CDR2 YYREEE (reference sequence). DNA for the CDR3: TGTGCCAGCAGCTTGCAGGGTGTGTACAATGAGCAGTTCTTC. Protein: CASSLQGVYNEQFF.

The chain uses TRBV2 and TRBJ2-7; 8 bases fit TRBD2. This CDR3 is 12 amino acids long. CDR1 SNHLY and CDR2 FYNNEI come from the germline V gene. CDR3: CVRRGENYEQYF. In DNA form, the CDR3 reads TGTGTCAGGCGGGGGGAAAACTACGAGCAGTACTTC.

This clone was observed a handful of times. This chain links TRBV6-6 with TRBJ1-5; TRBD1 matches at 7 bases. With V trimmed by 0 bases and J by 7 bases, 6 bases remained unmatched. The V gene's germline CDR1 is MNHNY and CDR2 SVGAGI (reference sequence). CDR3 length: 15 amino acids. CDR3 sequence: CASSYSRQGGQPQHF. The CDR3, as DNA: TGTGCCAGCAGTTACTCGAGACAGGGAGGACAGCCCCAGCATTTT.

V gene TRBV27 combines with J gene TRBJ2-3; 7 positions agree with TRBD1. Germline CDR1 and CDR2: MNHEY and SMNVEV (reference sequence). After removal of 8 bases from V and 2 bases from J, the junction contained 13 bases not matched to a gene. CDR3 size: 16 residues. The CDR3 bases are TGTGCCAGCCATCAGACCGGGACAGTCCTCACAGATACGCAGTATTTT. The encoded protein is CASHQTGTVLTDTQYF.

This clone showed up just a few times. The chain combines TRBV6-1 with TRBJ2-2; D possibly corresponds to TRBD2 (5 bases). Trimming took off 5 bases at V and 4 bases at J, with 14 bases between the two ends. Germline V lookup: CDR1 MNHNS, CDR2 SASEGT. The CDR3 consists of 15 residues. In nucleotides, the CDR3 is TGTGCCAGCAGTCCGTTTAGCGAGGGCACCGGGGAGCTGTTTTTT. Its translation: CASSPFSEGTGELFF.

The chain recombines TRBV25-1 with TRBJ2-1; 7 positions agree with TRBD2. The CDR3 consists of 15 residues. V shed 2 bases, J shed 3 bases, and the junction held 4 bases outside the gene matches. Germline CDR1 reads MGHDK; CDR2 reads SYGVNS. The CDR3 DNA sequence: TGTGCCAGCAGTGAAAGCGGGAAGAACTACAATGAGCAGTTCTTC. Translation gives CASSESGKNYNEQFF.

The chain joins TRBV9 to TRBJ2-7; D may be TRBD2 (5 bases). Germline V gene data show CDR1 as SGDLS and CDR2 as YYNGEE. The V end lost 0 bases, the J end lost 4 bases, and 5 bases lay between the germline ends. This CDR3 has 12 amino acids. The CDR3 DNA is TGTGCCAGCAGCGTAGGAGGGTACGAGCAGTACTTC. Amino acid sequence: CASSVGGYEQYF.

The chain combines TRBV7-8 with TRBJ1-5; possible D gene TRBD1, 6 bases. This CDR3 contains 13 residues. Germline CDR1 is SGHVS and CDR2 is FQNEAQ. Between the trimmed V and J ends, which lost 5 bases and 5 bases, there was a span of 10 bases. The CDR3 loop reads CASSIEGDQPQHF. CDR3 bases: TGTGCCAGCAGCATCGAGGGGGATCAGCCCCAGCATTTT.

The V call is TRBV11-2, the J call TRBJ1-3; TRBD1 agrees at 8 bases. Germline V gene data show CDR1 as SGHAT and CDR2 as FQNNGV. V lost 5 bases, J lost 3 bases, and 6 bases stayed unmatched. The CDR3 runs to 15 residues. CDR3 nucleotides: TGTGCCAGCAGCCCCCAAGGGACAGGTGGAAACACCATATATTTT. As protein: CASSPQGTGGNTIYF.

The chain is built from TRBV28 and TRBJ1-5; D is ambiguous. The CDR3 is made up of 14 amino acids. Germline V gene data show CDR1 as MDHEN and CDR2 as SYDVKM. V was cut by 7 bases and J by 6 bases, with 16 bases left in between. The CDR3: CASTIPYGVQPQHF. For the CDR3, the DNA is TGTGCCAGCACCATACCTTACGGGGTTCAGCCCCAGCATTTT.

V usage is TRBV9 and J usage is TRBJ2-1; 9 positions match TRBD2. V lost 2 bases to trimming and J lost 6 bases; unmatched junction nucleotides: 6. The germline V gene encodes CDR1 SGDLS and CDR2 YYNGEE. This CDR3 comprises 15 residues. Written as DNA, the CDR3 is TGTGCCAGCAGCGTTAGGACTAGCGTTTTCAATGAGCAGTTCTTC. The encoded protein is CASSVRTSVFNEQFF.

The chain combines TRBV5-4 with TRBJ1-1; perhaps TRBD1 as D (5 bases). Germline CDR1 and CDR2: SGHNT and YYREEE (reference sequence). V lost 2 bases to trimming and J lost 4 bases, with 9 bases between them. The length of the CDR3 is 13 residues. The CDR3 coding sequence is TGTGCCAGCAGCTTACAAGGGGCCACTGAAGCTTTCTTT. It translates to CASSLQGATEAFF.